This entry lists 32 T cell receptor beta chains sequenced from one sample in a study of CD8 T cells in ankylosing spondylitis. In TCRdb, the 5' RACE reads were re-called with MiXCR into one record per CDR3 protein. The table records fewer than 150,000 distinct CDR3 sequences, about 7% of them present only once. Sample: blood, either unsorted or a sorted T cell fraction (not recorded which). The receptors were sampled from a female donor with ankylosing spondylitis or in good health (not recorded which).

The sample holds many counts of this clonotype. The rearrangement joins TRBV5-1 to TRBJ2-1, with D perhaps TRBD1 (5 bases). CDR3 length equals 15 residues. V lost 0 bases and J 2 bases, leaving 9 bases between the germline ends. Germline values: CDR1 SGHRS, CDR2 YFSETQ. The CDR3 coding sequence is TGCGCCAGCAGCTTGGATGAAGGGGCCTACAATGAGCAGTTCTTC. It specifies CASSLDEGAYNEQFF.

This clonotype has a count of ten or more. V is TRBV12-3 or TRBV12-4 and J is TRBJ1-2; 7 nucleotides align to TRBD1. CDR3 length: 15 amino acids. The trim removed 1 base at V and 8 bases at J, leaving 10 bases unmatched. Written as DNA, the CDR3 is TGTGCCAGCAGTTTAGGACATCAGGGGGTTGGCGGCTACACCTTC. It is translated as CASSLGHQGVGGYTF.

This clonotype was found many times. V is TRBV5-1 and J is TRBJ2-1, with D possibly matching TRBD2 (5 bases). V lost 4 bases and J 8 bases, leaving 19 bases between the germline ends. Germline V gene sequence: CDR1 SGHRS, CDR2 YFSETQ. CDR3 length: 15 residues. CDR3 nucleotides: TGCGCCAGCAGCCCCGGAGCGGCCTTACGGGATGAGCAGTTCTTC. As protein: CASSPGAALRDEQFF.

This clonotype has a count of ten or more. J is TRBJ1-2 and V is TRBV12-3 or TRBV12-4, with TRBD1 identical over 7 bases. V shed 6 bases, J shed 2 bases, and the junction held 6 bases outside the gene matches. This CDR3 contains 14 residues. The CDR3 loop is CASSEQGTNYGYTF. The CDR3 nucleotides read TGTGCCAGCAGCGAACAGGGGACCAACTATGGCTACACCTTC.

This clonotype showed up many times. V and J are TRBV6-1 and TRBJ1-2, with 7 bases matching TRBD1. J gave up 4 bases and V 0 bases, and 5 bases lay outside the gene matches. The CDR3 has 15 amino acids. Germline values: CDR1 MNHNS, CDR2 SASEGT. The CDR3 reads CASSEARQGLYGYTF. For the CDR3, the DNA is TGTGCCAGCAGTGAAGCCAGACAGGGTCTCTATGGCTACACCTTC.

Ten or more counts support this clonotype. The rearrangement joins TRBV4-1 to TRBJ2-7, with 7 bases matching TRBD1. V gave up 5 bases and J gave up 2 bases; unmatched junction bases: 6. This CDR3 comprises 14 residues. Germline CDR1 MGHRA, CDR2 YSYEKL. The chain's CDR3 is CASSNPGTAYEQYF. The CDR3 DNA sequence: TGCGCCAGCAGCAACCCAGGGACAGCCTACGAGCAGTACTTC.

This clonotype was recorded at least ten times. This CDR3 reads CASSSYQGDGYTF. CDR3 DNA: TGTGCCAGCAGCTCGTACCAGGGTGATGGCTACACCTTC. J is TRBJ1-2 and V is TRBV7-2; D perhaps matches TRBD1 (5 bases). V was clipped by 4 bases and J by 6 bases, with 12 bases between them. CDR3 length: 13 residues. In germline, CDR1 is SGHTA, CDR2 FQGNSA. The entire variable domain, with the rest obtained from reference TRBV7-2 and TRBJ1-2, is as follows: GAGVSQSPSNKVTEKGKDVELRCDPISGHTALYWYRQSLGQGLEFLIYFQGNSAPDKSGLPSDRFSAERTGGSVSTLTIQRTQQEDSAVYLCASSSYQGDGYTFGSGTRLTVV.

This clonotype came up many times. The J gene is TRBJ1-1, the V gene TRBV12-3 or TRBV12-4; D perhaps matches TRBD1 (5 bases). V was clipped by 5 bases and J by 4 bases, with 14 bases between them. There are 14 residues in the CDR3. CDR3: CASSKEIRGTEAFF. The CDR3 DNA follows: TGTGCCAGCAGTAAAGAAATTAGGGGCACTGAAGCTTTCTTT.

This clonotype was observed at least ten times. The chain uses TRBV7-6 and TRBJ2-1, with TRBD2 matching 7 bases. J lost 5 bases, V lost 3 bases, and 1 base had no gene match. Germline loops: CDR1 SGHVS, CDR2 FNYEAQ. The CDR3 consists of 13 residues. In DNA, the CDR3 is TGTGCCAGCAGCTTCGGGGGGAACAATGAGCAGTTCTTC. Residues: CASSFGGNNEQFF.

This clonotype has at least ten counts. This sequence joins TRBV3-1 and TRBJ1-2; unclear D gene. The CDR3 runs to 16 residues. Germline values: CDR1 LGHDT, CDR2 YNNKEL (reference sequence). V was trimmed by 8 bases and J by 7 bases, leaving 26 bases between them. The CDR3, as DNA: TGTGCCAGCCGGGGTCCCGGGGATCGCTCCCTGCCTGGCTACACCTTC. This sequence encodes CASRGPGDRSLPGYTF.

The chain links TRBV5-5 to TRBJ2-2; D might be TRBD1 (5 bases). The CDR3 sequence is 15 residues long. The V gene lost 0 bases and the J gene lost 3 bases, with 9 bases spanning the gap. Per germline, CDR1 SGHKS and CDR2 YYEKEE (reference sequence). CDR3 sequence (DNA): TGTGCCAGCAGCTTGGTTGGCAGGGACACCGGGGAGCTGTTTTTT. Translation: CASSLVGRDTGELFF.

In this sample, this clonotype turned up a few times. The genes are TRBV11-2 and TRBJ2-7; D perhaps matches TRBD2 (5 bases). This CDR3 region has 12 residues. The V and J ends lost 1 base and 13 bases respectively, with 14 bases between them. Germline lookup yields CDR1 SGHAT and CDR2 FQNNGV. The CDR3 nucleotides are TGTGCCAGCAGCTTAGTTATCGGGGAAGTATACTTC. Translation: CASSLVIGEVYF. Supplemented by reference TRBV11-2 and TRBJ2-7, the full variable domain reads EAGVAQSPRYKIIEKRQSVAFWCNPISGHATLYWYQQILGQGPKLLIQFQNNGVVDDSQLPKDRFSAERLKGVDSTLKIQPAKLEDSAVYLCASSLVIGEVYFGPGTRLTVT.

In its sample, this clonotype was seen many times. The genes are TRBV5-1 and TRBJ1-1; a weak D match, TRBD1 (5 bases). Germline values: CDR1 SGHRS, CDR2 YFSETQ. The CDR3 loop spans 14 amino acids. The V end lost 4 bases, the J end lost 7 bases, and 17 bases lay between the germline ends. For the CDR3, the DNA is TGCGCCAGCAGCCTAGGGACCGATTTAAGTGAAGCTTTCTTT. It encodes CASSLGTDLSEAFF.

This clonotype was seen ten or more times. This sequence joins TRBV5-5 and TRBJ1-2; D is unresolved. The CDR3 contains 15 residues. V lost 4 bases to trimming and J lost 3 bases, with 16 bases between them. Germline CDR1 is SGHKS and CDR2 is YYEKEE (reference sequence). The CDR3, as DNA: TGTGCCAGCAGCCGGGGTGCACTCGAGGACTATGGCTACACCTTC. Residues: CASSRGALEDYGYTF.

This clonotype has a count of ten or more. The genes are TRBV12-3 or TRBV12-4 and TRBJ1-5, with TRBD1 matching 8 bases. The CDR3 length is 15 residues. V gave up 7 bases and J gave up 4 bases; unmatched junction bases: 9. The CDR3 DNA reads TGTGCCAGCACCCTGGCAGGGGGCCCTAATCAGCCCCAGCATTTT. The encoded protein is CASTLAGGPNQPQHF.

This clonotype was recorded only once. The CDR3 protein is CSARDMAGTDTQYF. In nucleotides, the CDR3 is TGCAGTGCTAGAGATATGGCAGGTACAGATACGCAGTATTTT. The chain employs TRBV20-1 and TRBJ2-3; D not resolved. V lost 0 bases to trimming and J lost 3 bases, with 10 bases between them. CDR1 DFQATT and CDR2 SNEGSKA come from the germline V gene (reference sequence). This CDR3 has 14 residues.

As for this clonotype: A much larger clone lies a single base off, so this may be a read error. The genes are TRBV29-1 and TRBJ2-3; D gene uncertain. Germline-derived CDR1 and CDR2 are SQVTM and ANQGSEA. Trimming removed 0 bases at V and 4 bases at J, with 8 bases between. The CDR3 runs 13 residues. The CDR3 nucleotides are TGCAGCGTTGAAGAACCGAGGTCAGATACGCAGTATTTT. As protein: CSVEEPRSDTQYF.

In its sample, this clonotype was seen a few times. CDR3 residues: CASSVGLNSPLHF. The DNA for the CDR3 is TGTGCCAGCAGTGTCGGGTTAAATTCACCCCTCCACTTT. This chain joins TRBV27 and TRBJ1-6; D gene unclear. Trimming shortened V by 5 bases and J by 7 bases, and 9 bases separated the two germline ends. CDR3 length equals 13 residues. Germline V lookup: CDR1 MNHEY, CDR2 SMNVEV (reference sequence).

The table lists this clonotype with many counts. The chain combines TRBV5-1 with TRBJ2-5; D is ambiguous. CDR1 and CDR2 (germline): SGHRS, YFSETQ. V lost 0 bases and J lost 2, with 8 bases in between. There are 14 residues in the CDR3. This CDR3 is CASSLEDGQETQYF. CDR3 coding DNA: TGCGCCAGCAGCTTGGAAGACGGGCAAGAGACCCAGTACTTC.

This clonotype was counted a few times. The chain couples TRBV18 to TRBJ2-2; D tentatively reads TRBD1 or TRBD2 (6 bases each). The CDR3 covers 14 residues. V was trimmed by 5 bases and J by 6 bases, leaving 13 bases between them. Germline V gene sequence: CDR1 KGHSH, CDR2 LQKENI. Here the CDR3 DNA reads TGTGCCAGCTCAGGGGGGACATTCCCCGGGGAGCTGTTTTTT. Its protein is CASSGGTFPGELFF.

The chain recombines TRBV18 with TRBJ2-5; tentatively, D is TRBD1 (5 bases). The CDR3 consists of 15 residues. Germline loops: CDR1 KGHSH, CDR2 LQKENI. V gave up 3 bases and J gave up 4 bases, with 15 bases separating them. CDR3 region: CASSPTQGGGETQYF. DNA of the CDR3: TGTGCCAGCTCACCTACCCAGGGTGGCGGAGAGACCCAGTACTTC. The full variable domain, with the rest looked up from reference TRBV18 and TRBJ2-5, is NAGVMQNPRHLVRRRGQEARLRCSPMKGHSHVYWYRQLPEEGLKFMVYLQKENIIDESGMPKERFSAEFPKEGPSILRIQQVVRGDSAAYFCASSPTQGGGETQYFGPGTRLLVL.

The sample holds many counts of this clonotype. The chain employs TRBV3-1 and TRBJ1-1; D is undetermined. V was shortened by 4 bases and J by 8 bases, with 14 bases between the two germline ends. The length of the CDR3 is 13 residues. Per the germline V gene, CDR1 is LGHDT and CDR2 is YNNKEL (reference sequence). The CDR3 region has the DNA TGTGCCAGCAGCCCTATAGTGGATACAGAAGCTTTCTTT. Its protein product is CASSPIVDTEAFF.

The sample holds many counts of this clonotype. The rearrangement uses TRBV5-1 and TRBJ2-1, with D maybe TRBD2 (6 bases). V dropped 2 bases and J dropped 5 bases, with 17 bases sitting between them. CDR3 length equals 16 residues. Germline CDR1 is SGHRS and CDR2 is YFSETQ. DNA of the CDR3: TGCGCCAGCAGCTTCTCGGTAGGGGCTAGCGACAATGAGCAGTTCTTC. Protein product: CASSFSVGASDNEQFF.

This clonotype has at least ten counts. The junction does not match germline at one end; this may be a read error. This chain connects TRBV7-2 to TRBJ2-3; 11 bases line up with TRBD2. Germline V gene sequence: CDR1 SGHTA, CDR2 FQGNSA. The CDR3 spans 16 residues. CDR3 loop: CASSIAGGPLADTQYF. As DNA, the CDR3 is TGTGCCAGCAGCATAGCGGGGGGGCCTTTGGCAGATACGCAGTATTTT.

This clonotype was counted at least ten times. One end of the junction is discordant with germline, which a read error may explain. The V gene is TRBV7-7, the J gene TRBJ2-5, with D possibly being TRBD1 or TRBD2 (5 bases each). Germline V gene lookup returns CDR1 SSHAT and CDR2 FNYEAQ (reference sequence). The CDR3 consists of 13 residues. CDR3 nucleotides: TGTGCTAGCAGCCGAGGGGTTGAAGAGACCCAGTACTTC. It codes for CASSRGVEETQYF.

This clonotype was counted many times. This sequence joins TRBV6-6 and TRBJ2-7; a weak D match, TRBD1 (6 bases). With 6 bases removed from V and 1 base from J, the gap between germline ends came to 10 bases. The CDR3 runs to 13 residues. Germline CDR1 and CDR2: MNHNY and SVGAGI (reference sequence). This chain's CDR3 is CASSQTGSYEQYF. The CDR3 region has the DNA TGTGCCAGCAGCCAGACAGGTTCCTACGAGCAGTACTTC.

There are a few counts of this clonotype. This chain uses TRBV7-6 with TRBJ2-5, with D possibly matching TRBD2 (6 bases). The CDR3 has 15 residues. CDR1 SGHVS and CDR2 FNYEAQ come from the germline V gene. Trimming left V 4 bases short and J 5 bases short, with 17 bases between. CDR3 amino acids: CASSSAGTSQETQYF. CDR3 bases: TGTGCCAGCAGCTCAGCCGGGACTTCGCAGGAGACCCAGTACTTC. The variable domain in full, completed from reference TRBV7-6 and TRBJ2-5, reads GAGVSQSPRYKVTKRGQDVALRCDPISGHVSLYWYRQALGQGPEFLTYFNYEAQQDKSGLPNDRFSAERPEGSISTLTIQRTEQRDSAMYRCASSSAGTSQETQYFGPGTRLLVL.

The V gene is TRBV19, the J gene TRBJ2-2, with no clear D. The V end lost 3 bases, the J end lost 9 bases, and 8 bases lay between the germline ends. The CDR3 totals 12 residues. CDR1 and CDR2 (germline): LNHDA, SQIVND (reference sequence). The CDR3 DNA sequence: TGTGCCAGTAGTATTAATGGGTGGGAGCTGTTTTTT. It is translated as CASSINGWELFF. The variable domain in full, with the rest retrieved from reference TRBV19 and TRBJ2-2, is DGGITQSPKYLFRKEGQNVTLSCEQNLNHDAMYWYRQDPGQGLRLIYYSQIVNDFQKGDIAEGYSVSREKKESFPLTVTSAQKNPTAFYLCASSINGWELFFGEGSRLTVL.

As for this clonotype: The junction departs from the called germline gene at one end, perhaps through a read error. J is TRBJ1-2 and V is TRBV12-3 or TRBV12-4, with D unresolved. This CDR3 has 14 amino acids. CDR3 bases: TGTACCAGCAGTTTAGGCACAGCTAACTATGGCTACACCTTC. Amino acids: CTSSLGTANYGYTF.

The chain recombines TRBV19 with TRBJ2-5, with 9 nucleotides matching TRBD1. CDR3 length: 16 residues. Losses at the gene ends were 4 bases for V and 4 bases for J; bases not matched to a gene: 10. Per germline, CDR1 LNHDA and CDR2 SQIVND (reference sequence). CDR3: CASSKRGTGPSETQYF. CDR3 nucleotide sequence: TGTGCCAGTAGTAAGAGAGGGACAGGGCCTTCAGAGACCCAGTACTTC.

This clonotype has a count of ten or more. The chain couples TRBV6-2 or TRBV6-3 to TRBJ2-2; perhaps TRBD2 as D (5 bases). This CDR3 spans 14 amino acids. V lost 2 bases and J lost 7, with 11 bases in between. From germline, CDR1 is MNHEY and CDR2 SVGEGT. The DNA for the CDR3 is TGTGCCAGCAGTTACGACTCGAGCGGCGGGGAGCTGTTTTTT. Its translation: CASSYDSSGGELFF.

This clonotype was seen more than once but under ten times. This chain connects TRBV12-3 or TRBV12-4 to TRBJ1-1; D remains ambiguous. V was shortened by 8 bases and J by 7 bases, with 14 bases between the two germline ends. The CDR3 has 12 amino acids. The CDR3 nucleotides read TGTGCCAGCGCTCTGACCGTCGGTGAAGCTTTCTTT. Its translation: CASALTVGEAFF.